The source of this T cell receptor (beta chain) is a study of CD8 T cells in ankylosing spondylitis. Study outcomes and limitations: What appeared characteristic of ankylosing spondylitis blood was a TCR beta motif of 7 or 8 highly homologous variants.

Per germline, CDR1 MGHRA and CDR2 YSYEKL. Unmatched junction bases numbered 7, after V lost 3 bases and J lost 0 bases. CDR3 size: 16 residues. TCRdb re-called the 5' RACE reads with MiXCR, one entry per CDR3 protein. The sample has fewer than 500,000 distinct CDR3 sequences, 20% to 25% seen once. Comments on this clonotype: Antigen specificity is unknown.

Sequencing input: blood, either unsorted or a sorted T cell fraction (not recorded which). The chain joins TRBV4-1 to TRBJ1-2; 7 bases map to TRBD1. The receptor was derived from a male donor with ankylosing spondylitis. DNA of the CDR3: TGCGCCAGCAGCCACCGCCTCGGGACAGCTAACTATGGCTACACCTTC. It codes for CASSHRLGTANYGYTF.